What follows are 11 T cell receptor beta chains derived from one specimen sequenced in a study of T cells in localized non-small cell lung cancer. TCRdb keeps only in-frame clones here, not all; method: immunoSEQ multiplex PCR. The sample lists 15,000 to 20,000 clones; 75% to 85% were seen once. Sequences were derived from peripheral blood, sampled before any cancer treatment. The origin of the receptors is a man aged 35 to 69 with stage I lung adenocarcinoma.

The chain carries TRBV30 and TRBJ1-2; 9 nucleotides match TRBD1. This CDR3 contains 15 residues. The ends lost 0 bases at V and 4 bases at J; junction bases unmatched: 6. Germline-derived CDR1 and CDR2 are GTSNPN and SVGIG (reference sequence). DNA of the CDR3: TGTGCCTGGAGTGTACCCGGGACAGGGAGCTATGGCTACACCTTC. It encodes CAWSVPGTGSYGYTF.

The CDR3 spells CASSISGSSGEQFF. The CDR3 DNA follows: TGTGCCAGTAGTATTAGCGGGAGCTCGGGTGAGCAGTTCTTC. The chain carries TRBV19 and TRBJ2-1, with 9 positions matching TRBD2. The germline V gene has CDR1 LNHDA and CDR2 SQIVND (reference sequence). There are 14 residues in the CDR3. Losses at the gene ends were 3 bases for V and 9 bases for J; bases not matched to a gene: 6.

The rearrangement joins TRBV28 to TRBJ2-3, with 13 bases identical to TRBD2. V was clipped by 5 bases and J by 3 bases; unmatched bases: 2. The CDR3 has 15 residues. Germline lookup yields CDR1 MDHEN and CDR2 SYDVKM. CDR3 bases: TGTGCCAGCAGTACGACTAGCGGGAGGACAGATACGCAGTATTTT. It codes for CASSTTSGRTDTQYF. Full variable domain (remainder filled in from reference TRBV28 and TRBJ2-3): DVKVTQSSRYLVKRTGEKVFLECVQDMDHENMFWYRQDPGLGLRLIYFSYDVKMKEKGDIPEGYSVSREKKERFSLILESASTNQTSMYLCASSTTSGRTDTQYFGPGTRLTVL.

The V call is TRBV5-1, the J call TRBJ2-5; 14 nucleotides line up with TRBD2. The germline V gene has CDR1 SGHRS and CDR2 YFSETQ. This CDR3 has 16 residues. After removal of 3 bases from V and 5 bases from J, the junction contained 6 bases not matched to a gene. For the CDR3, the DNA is TGCGCCAGCAGCTCGGGACTAGCGGGGGTGCGGGAGACCCAGTACTTC. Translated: CASSSGLAGVRETQYF. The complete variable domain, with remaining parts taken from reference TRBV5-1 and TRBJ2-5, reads KAGVTQTPRYLIKTRGQQVTLSCSPISGHRSVSWYQQTPGQGLQFLFEYFSETQRNKGNFPGRFSGRQFSNSRSEMNVSTLELGDSALYLCASSSGLAGVRETQYFGPGTRLLVL.

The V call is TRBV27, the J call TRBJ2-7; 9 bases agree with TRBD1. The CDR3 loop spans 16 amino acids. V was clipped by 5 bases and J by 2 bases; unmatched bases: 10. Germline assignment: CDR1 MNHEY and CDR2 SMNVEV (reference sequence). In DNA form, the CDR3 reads TGTGCCAGCAGTCCCCGGACAGGGGCTCGGACCTACGAGCAGTACTTC. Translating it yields CASSPRTGARTYEQYF.

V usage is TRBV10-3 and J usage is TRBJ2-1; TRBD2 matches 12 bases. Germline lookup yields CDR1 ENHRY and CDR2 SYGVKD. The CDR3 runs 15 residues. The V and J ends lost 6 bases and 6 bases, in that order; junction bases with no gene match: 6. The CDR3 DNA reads TGTGCCATCAGCCAACTAGCGGGGGGAGGCAATGAGCAGTTCTTC. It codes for CAISQLAGGGNEQFF.

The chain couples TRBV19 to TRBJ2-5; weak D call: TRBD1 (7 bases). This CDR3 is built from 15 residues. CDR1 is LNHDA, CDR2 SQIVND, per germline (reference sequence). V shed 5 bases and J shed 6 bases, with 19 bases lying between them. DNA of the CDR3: TGTGCCAGTAGTGTCGAATACAGGGGCGGGAAGACCCAGTACTTC. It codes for CASSVEYRGGKTQYF.

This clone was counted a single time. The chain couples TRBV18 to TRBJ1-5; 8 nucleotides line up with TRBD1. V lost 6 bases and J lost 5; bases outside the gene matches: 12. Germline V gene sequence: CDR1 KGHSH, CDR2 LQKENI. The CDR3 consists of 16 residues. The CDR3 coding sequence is TGTGCCAGCTCCGACCGGGACAGGCGTTTCGATCAGCCCCAGCATTTT. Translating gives CASSDRDRRFDQPQHF.

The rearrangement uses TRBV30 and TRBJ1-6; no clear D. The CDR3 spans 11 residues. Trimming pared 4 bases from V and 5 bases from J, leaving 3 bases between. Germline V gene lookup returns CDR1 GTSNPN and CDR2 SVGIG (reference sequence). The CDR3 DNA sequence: TGTGCCTGGAAGGATAATTCACCCCTCCACTTT. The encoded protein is CAWKDNSPLHF.

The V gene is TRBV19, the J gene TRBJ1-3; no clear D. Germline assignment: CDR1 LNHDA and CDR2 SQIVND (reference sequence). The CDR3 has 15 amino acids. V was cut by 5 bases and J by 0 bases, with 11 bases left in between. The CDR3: CASSLTTISGNTIYF. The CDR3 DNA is TGTGCCAGTAGTCTGACTACCATCTCTGGAAACACCATATATTTT. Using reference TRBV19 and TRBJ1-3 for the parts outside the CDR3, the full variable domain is DGGITQSPKYLFRKEGQNVTLSCEQNLNHDAMYWYRQDPGQGLRLIYYSQIVNDFQKGDIAEGYSVSREKKESFPLTVTSAQKNPTAFYLCASSLTTISGNTIYFGEGSWLTVV.

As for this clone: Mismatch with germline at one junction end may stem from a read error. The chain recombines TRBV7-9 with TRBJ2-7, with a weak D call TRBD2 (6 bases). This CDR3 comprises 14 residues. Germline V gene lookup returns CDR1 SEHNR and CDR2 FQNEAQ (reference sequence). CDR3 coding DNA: TGTGCCAGCAGCATAGCGGCAGGGAACTACGAGCAGTACTTC. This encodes CASSIAAGNYEQYF.